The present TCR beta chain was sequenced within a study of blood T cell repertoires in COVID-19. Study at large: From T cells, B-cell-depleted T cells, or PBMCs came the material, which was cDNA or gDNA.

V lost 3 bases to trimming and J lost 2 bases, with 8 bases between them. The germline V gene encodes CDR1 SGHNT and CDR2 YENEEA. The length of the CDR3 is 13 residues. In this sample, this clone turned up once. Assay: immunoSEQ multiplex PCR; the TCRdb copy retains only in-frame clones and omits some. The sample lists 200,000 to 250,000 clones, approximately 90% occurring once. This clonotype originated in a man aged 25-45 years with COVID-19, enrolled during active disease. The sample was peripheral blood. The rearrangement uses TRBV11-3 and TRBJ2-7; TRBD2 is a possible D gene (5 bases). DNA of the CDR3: TGTGCCAGCAGCTTCGGAGGAGCCTACGAGCAGTACTTC. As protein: CASSFGGAYEQYF.